This T cell receptor beta chain is drawn from a study of CD8 T cells in Susac syndrome. Per the germline V gene, CDR1 is MDHEN and CDR2 is SYDVKM. This CDR3 spans 14 amino acids. The V gene lost 6 bases and the J gene lost 7 bases, with 19 bases spanning the gap. The multiple sclerosis controls were treatment-naive patients with relapsing-remitting disease that was stable or active. Random hexamers were used to reverse transcribe about 0.45 to 1 ug of RNA. Amplification of TCR beta CDR3 used immunoSEQ multiplex PCR across 54 Vbeta and 13 Jbeta. From the immunoSEQ multiplex PCR reads, TCRdb called clonotypes with MiXCR, one entry per CDR3 protein. The top ten clones hold roughly 0.16% of a sample with around 180,000 distinct CDR3 sequences, about 95% of them seen once.

The specimen was CD8+ T cells from PBMCs. The rearrangement joins TRBV28 to TRBJ2-7; D is ambiguous. The source of this sequence is a human donor with multiple sclerosis. CDR3 sequence (DNA): TGTGCCAGCAGCCTTCAAGGCTCCCTAAGGGAGCAGTACTTC. Translated, it gives CASSLQGSLREQYF.